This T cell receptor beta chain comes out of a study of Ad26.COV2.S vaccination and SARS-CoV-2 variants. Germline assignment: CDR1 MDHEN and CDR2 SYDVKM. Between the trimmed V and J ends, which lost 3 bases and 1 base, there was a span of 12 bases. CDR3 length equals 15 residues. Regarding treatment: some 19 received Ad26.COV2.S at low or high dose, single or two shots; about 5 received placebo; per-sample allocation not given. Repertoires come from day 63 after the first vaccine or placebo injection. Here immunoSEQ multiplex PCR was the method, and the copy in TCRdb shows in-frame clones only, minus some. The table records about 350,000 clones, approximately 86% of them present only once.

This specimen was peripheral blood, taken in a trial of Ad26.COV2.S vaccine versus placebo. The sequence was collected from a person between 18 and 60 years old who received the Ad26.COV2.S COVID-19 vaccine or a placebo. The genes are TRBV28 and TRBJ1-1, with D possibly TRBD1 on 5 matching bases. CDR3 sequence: CASSFRYGGNTEAFF. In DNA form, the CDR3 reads TGTGCCAGCAGTTTTCGGTACGGGGGGAACACTGAAGCTTTCTTT.